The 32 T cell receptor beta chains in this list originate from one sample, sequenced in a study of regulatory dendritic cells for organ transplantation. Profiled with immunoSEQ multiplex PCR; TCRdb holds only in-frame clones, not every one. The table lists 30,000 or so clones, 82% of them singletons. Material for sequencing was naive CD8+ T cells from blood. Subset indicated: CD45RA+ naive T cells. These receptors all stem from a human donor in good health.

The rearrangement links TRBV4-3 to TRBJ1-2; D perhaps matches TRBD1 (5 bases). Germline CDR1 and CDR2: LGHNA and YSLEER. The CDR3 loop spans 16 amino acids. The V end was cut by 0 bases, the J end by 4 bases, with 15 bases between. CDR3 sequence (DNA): TGCGCCAGCAGCCAAGAATGGGGGGATCGAGGCTATGGCTACACCTTC. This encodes CASSQEWGDRGYGYTF.

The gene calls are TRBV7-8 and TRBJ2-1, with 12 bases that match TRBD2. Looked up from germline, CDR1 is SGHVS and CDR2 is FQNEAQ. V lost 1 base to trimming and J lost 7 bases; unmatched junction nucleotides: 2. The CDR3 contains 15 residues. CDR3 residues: CASSLVTSGGNEQFF. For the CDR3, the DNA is TGTGCCAGCAGCTTAGTGACTAGCGGGGGAAATGAGCAGTTCTTC.

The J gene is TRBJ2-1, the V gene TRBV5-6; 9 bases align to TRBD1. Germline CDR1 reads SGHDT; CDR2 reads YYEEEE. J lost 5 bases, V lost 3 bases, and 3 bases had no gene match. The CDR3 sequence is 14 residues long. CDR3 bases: TGTGCCAGCAGCTCCGGGACAGGGAACAATGAGCAGTTCTTC. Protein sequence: CASSSGTGNNEQFF. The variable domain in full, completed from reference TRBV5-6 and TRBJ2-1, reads DAGVTQSPTHLIKTRGQQVTLRCSPKSGHDTVSWYQQALGQGPQFIFQYYEEEERQRGNFPDRFSGHQFPNYSSELNVNALLLGDSALYLCASSSGTGNNEQFFGPGTRLTVL.

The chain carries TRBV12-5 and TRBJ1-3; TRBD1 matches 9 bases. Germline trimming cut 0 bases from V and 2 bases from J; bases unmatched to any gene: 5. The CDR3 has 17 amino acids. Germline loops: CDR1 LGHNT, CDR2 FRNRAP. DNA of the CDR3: TGTGCTAGTGGTTTGGTGGGGGACAGGGACCCTGGAAACACCATATATTTT. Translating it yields CASGLVGDRDPGNTIYF.

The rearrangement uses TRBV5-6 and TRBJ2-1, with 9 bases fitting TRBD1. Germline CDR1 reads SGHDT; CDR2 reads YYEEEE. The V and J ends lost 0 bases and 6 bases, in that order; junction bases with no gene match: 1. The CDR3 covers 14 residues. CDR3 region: CASSLGTGVNEQFF. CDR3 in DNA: TGTGCCAGCAGCTTGGGGACAGGGGTCAATGAGCAGTTCTTC.

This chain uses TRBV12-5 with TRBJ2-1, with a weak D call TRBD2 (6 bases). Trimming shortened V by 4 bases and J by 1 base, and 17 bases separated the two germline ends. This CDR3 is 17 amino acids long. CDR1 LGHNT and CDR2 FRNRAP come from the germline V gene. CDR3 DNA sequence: TGTGCTAGTGGTTGGGTGGAGGGCCTCGGGTCCTACAATGAGCAGTTCTTC. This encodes CASGWVEGLGSYNEQFF. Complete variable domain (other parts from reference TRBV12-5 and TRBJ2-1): DARVTQTPRHKVTEMGQEVTMRCQPILGHNTVFWYRQTMMQGLELLAYFRNRAPLDDSGMPKDRFSAEMPDATLATLKIQPSEPRDSAVYFCASGWVEGLGSYNEQFFGPGTRLTVL.

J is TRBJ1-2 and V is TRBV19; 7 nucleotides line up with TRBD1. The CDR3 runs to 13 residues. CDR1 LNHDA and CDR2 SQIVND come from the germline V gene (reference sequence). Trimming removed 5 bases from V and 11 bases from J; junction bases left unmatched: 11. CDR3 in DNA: TGTGCCAGTAGTCTCGACAGGGACGCGGGGTACACCTTC. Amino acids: CASSLDRDAGYTF.

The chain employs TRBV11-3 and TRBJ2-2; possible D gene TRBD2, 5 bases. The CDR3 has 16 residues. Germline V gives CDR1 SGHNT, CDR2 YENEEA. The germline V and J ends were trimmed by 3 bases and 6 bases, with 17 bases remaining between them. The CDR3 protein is CASSFEGRIDAGELFF. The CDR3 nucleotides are TGTGCCAGCAGCTTTGAGGGTAGAATTGACGCCGGGGAGCTGTTTTTT.

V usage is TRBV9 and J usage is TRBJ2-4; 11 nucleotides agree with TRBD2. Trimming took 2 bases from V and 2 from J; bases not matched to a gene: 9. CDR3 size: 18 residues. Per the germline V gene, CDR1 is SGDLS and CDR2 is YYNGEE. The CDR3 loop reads CASSVGQTSGASKNIQYF. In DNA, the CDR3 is TGTGCCAGCAGCGTGGGCCAGACTAGCGGGGCGTCCAAAAACATTCAGTACTTC. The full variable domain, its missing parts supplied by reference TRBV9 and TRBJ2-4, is DSGVTQTPKHLITATGQRVTLRCSPRSGDLSVYWYQQSLDQGLQFLIQYYNGEERAKGNILERFSAQQFPDLHSELNLSSLELGDSALYFCASSVGQTSGASKNIQYFGAGTRLSVL.

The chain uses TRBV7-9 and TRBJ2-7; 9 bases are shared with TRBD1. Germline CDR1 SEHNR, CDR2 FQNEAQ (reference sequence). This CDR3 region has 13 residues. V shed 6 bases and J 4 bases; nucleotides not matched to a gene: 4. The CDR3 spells CASRTGTGYEQYF. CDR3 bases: TGTGCCAGCAGGACCGGGACAGGGTACGAGCAGTACTTC. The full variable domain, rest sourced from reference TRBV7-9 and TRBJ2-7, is DTGVSQNPRHKITKRGQNVTFRCDPISEHNRLYWYRQTLGQGPEFLTYFQNEAQLEKSRLLSDRFSAERPKGSFSTLEIQRTEQGDSAMYLCASRTGTGYEQYFGPGTRLTVT.

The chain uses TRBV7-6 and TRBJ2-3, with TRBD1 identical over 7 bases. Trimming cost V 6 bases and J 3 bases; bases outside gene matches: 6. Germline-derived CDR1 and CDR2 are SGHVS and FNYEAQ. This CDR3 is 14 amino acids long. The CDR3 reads CASSAGTATDTQYF. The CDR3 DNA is TGTGCCAGCAGTGCCGGGACAGCAACAGATACGCAGTATTTT.

The CDR3 sequence is CASSLIRAGGPYEQYF. The CDR3 nucleotides are TGTGCCAGCAGTTTAATAAGAGCGGGGGGCCCCTACGAGCAGTACTTC. This chain joins TRBV27 and TRBJ2-7; 9 bases agree with TRBD2. This CDR3 spans 16 amino acids. CDR1 and CDR2 (germline): MNHEY, SMNVEV (reference sequence). The junction had 7 bases not matched to a gene; V was cut back by 2 bases and J by 2 bases.

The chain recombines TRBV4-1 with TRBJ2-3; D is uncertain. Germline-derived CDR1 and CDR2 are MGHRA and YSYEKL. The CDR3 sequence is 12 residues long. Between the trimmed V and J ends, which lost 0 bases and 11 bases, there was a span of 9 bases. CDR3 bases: TGCGCCAGCAGCCAAGATGATACAGAGCAGTATTTT. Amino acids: CASSQDDTEQYF.

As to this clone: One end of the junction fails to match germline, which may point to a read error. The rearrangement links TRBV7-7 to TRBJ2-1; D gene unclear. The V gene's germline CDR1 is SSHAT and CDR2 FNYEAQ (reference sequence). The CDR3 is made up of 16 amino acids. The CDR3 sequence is CASSLGSTGSYNEQFF. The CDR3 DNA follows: TGTGCTAGCAGCTTAGGTTCCACGGGCTCCTACAATGAGCAGTTCTTC.

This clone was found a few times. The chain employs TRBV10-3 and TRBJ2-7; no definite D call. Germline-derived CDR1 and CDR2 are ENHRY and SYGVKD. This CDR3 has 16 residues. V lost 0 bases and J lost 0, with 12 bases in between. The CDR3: CAISESPHSFSYEQYF. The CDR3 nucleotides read TGTGCCATCAGTGAGTCGCCGCACAGCTTCTCCTACGAGCAGTACTTC.

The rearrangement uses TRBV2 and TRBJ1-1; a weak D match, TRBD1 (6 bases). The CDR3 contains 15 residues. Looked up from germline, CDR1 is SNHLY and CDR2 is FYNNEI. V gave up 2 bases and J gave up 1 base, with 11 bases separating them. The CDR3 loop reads CASSEWVGGNTEAFF. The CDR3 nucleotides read TGTGCCAGCAGTGAATGGGTAGGGGGGAACACTGAAGCTTTCTTT.

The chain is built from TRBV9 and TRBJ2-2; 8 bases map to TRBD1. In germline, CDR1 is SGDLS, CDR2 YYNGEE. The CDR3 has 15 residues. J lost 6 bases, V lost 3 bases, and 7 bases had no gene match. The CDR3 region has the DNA TGTGCCAGCAGCGCGGCAGGGGGCGTATCCGGGGAGCTGTTTTTT. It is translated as CASSAAGGVSGELFF.

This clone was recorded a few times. The CDR3 coding sequence is TGCGCCAGCAGCCAAGAAGCGGGGAGCTCCTACAATGAGCAGTTCTTC. Protein product: CASSQEAGSSYNEQFF. V usage is TRBV4-1 and J usage is TRBJ2-1; 7 positions agree with TRBD2. Germline lookup yields CDR1 MGHRA and CDR2 YSYEKL. Trimming took 0 bases from V and 0 from J; bases not matched to a gene: 2. The CDR3 loop spans 16 amino acids.

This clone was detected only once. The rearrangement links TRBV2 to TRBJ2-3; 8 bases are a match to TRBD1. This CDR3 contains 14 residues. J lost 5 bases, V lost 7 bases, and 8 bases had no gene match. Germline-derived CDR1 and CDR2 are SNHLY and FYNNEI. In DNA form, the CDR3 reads TGTGCCAGCAAGGAGACAGGGGCGGGAGATACGCAGTATTTT. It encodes CASKETGAGDTQYF. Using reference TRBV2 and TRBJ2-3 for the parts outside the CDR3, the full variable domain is EPEVTQTPSHQVTQMGQEVILRCVPISNHLYFYWYRQILGQKVEFLVSFYNNEISEKSEIFDDQFSVERPDGSNFTLKIRSTKLEDSAMYFCASKETGAGDTQYFGPGTRLTVL.

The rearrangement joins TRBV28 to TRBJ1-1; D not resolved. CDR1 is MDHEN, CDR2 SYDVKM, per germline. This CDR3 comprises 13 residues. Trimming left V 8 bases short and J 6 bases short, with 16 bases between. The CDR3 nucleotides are TGTGCCAGCTCAGGCGGGATAAAGGCTGAAGCTTTCTTT. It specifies CASSGGIKAEAFF.

The chain's CDR3 is CASSLSGAGELFF. CDR3 nucleotides: TGTGCCAGCAGTTTGTCCGGGGCCGGGGAGCTGTTTTTT. J is TRBJ2-2 and V is TRBV5-4; weak D call: TRBD2 (5 bases). V gave up 5 bases and J gave up 6 bases, with 11 bases separating them. Germline CDR1 reads SGHNT; CDR2 reads YYREEE (reference sequence). The CDR3 consists of 13 residues.

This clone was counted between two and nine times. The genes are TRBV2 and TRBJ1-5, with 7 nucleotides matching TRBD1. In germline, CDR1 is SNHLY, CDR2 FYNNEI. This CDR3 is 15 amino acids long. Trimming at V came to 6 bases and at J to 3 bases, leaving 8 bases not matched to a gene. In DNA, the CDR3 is TGTGCCAGCAGCCTAGGGGGCATGTACAATCAGCCCCAGCATTTT. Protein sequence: CASSLGGMYNQPQHF.

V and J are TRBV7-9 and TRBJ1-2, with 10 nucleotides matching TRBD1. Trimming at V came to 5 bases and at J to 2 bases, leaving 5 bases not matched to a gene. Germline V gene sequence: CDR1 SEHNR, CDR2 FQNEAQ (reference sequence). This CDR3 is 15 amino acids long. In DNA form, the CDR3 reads TGTGCCAGCAGCCCGAGGACAGGGGGAAACTATGGCTACACCTTC. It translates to CASSPRTGGNYGYTF.

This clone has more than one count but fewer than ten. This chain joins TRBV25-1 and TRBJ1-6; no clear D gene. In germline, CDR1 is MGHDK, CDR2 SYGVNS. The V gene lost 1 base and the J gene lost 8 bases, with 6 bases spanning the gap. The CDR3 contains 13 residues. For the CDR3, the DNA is TGTGCCAGCAGTGAATTACATGATTCACCCCTCCACTTT. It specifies CASSELHDSPLHF.

As DNA, the CDR3 is TGTGCCAGCAGCTCTACAGGGAGTGGGGAGACCCAGTACTTC. Translating gives CASSSTGSGETQYF. The chain combines TRBV7-3 with TRBJ2-5, with D perhaps matching TRBD1 (6 bases). Trimming pared 4 bases from V and 5 bases from J, leaving 14 bases between. CDR1 and CDR2 from the germline V gene are SGHTA and FQGTGA. This CDR3 comprises 14 residues.

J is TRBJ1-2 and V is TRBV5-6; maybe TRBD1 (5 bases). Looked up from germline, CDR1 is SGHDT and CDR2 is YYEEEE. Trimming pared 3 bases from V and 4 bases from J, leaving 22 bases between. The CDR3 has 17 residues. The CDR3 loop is CASSWAGAPLGPYGYTF. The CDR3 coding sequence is TGTGCCAGCAGCTGGGCTGGGGCCCCCCTCGGACCCTATGGCTACACCTTC.

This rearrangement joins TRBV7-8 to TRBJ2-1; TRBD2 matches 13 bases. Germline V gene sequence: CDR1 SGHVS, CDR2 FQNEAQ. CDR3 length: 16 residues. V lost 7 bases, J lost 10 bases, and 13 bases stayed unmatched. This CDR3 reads CASNPLLAGGPKEQFF. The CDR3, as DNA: TGTGCCAGCAACCCACTACTAGCGGGGGGGCCTAAAGAGCAGTTCTTC.

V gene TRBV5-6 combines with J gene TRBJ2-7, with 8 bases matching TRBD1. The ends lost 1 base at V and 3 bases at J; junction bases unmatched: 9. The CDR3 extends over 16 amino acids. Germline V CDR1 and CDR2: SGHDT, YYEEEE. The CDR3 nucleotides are TGTGCCAGCAGCTTGCGGTCCCTACAGGGGGACTACGAGCAGTACTTC. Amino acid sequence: CASSLRSLQGDYEQYF.

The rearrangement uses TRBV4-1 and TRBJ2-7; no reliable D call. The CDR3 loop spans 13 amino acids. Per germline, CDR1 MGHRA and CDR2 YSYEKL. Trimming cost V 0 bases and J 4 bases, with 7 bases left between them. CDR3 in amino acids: CASSQDEDYEQYF. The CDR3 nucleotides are TGCGCCAGCAGCCAAGATGAGGATTACGAGCAGTACTTC.

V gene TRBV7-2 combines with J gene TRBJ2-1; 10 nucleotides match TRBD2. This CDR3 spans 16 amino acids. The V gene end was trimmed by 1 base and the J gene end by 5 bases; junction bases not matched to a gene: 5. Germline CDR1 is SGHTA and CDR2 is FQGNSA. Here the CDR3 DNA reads TGTGCCAGCAGCTTAGTATACAGCGGGGGGGACAATGAGCAGTTCTTC. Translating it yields CASSLVYSGGDNEQFF.

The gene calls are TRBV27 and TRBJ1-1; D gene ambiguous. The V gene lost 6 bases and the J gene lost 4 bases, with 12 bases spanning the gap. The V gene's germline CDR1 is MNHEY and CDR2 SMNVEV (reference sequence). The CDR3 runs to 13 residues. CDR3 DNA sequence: TGTGCCAGCAGCCCGCGAGGGCCCACTGAAGCTTTCTTT. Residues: CASSPRGPTEAFF.

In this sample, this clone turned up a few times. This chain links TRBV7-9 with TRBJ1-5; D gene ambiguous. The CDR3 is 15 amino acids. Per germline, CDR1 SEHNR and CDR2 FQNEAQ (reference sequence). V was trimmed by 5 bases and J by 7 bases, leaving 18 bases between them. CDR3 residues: CASSPLEGKRQPQHF. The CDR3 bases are TGTGCCAGCAGCCCCCTCGAGGGAAAACGGCAGCCCCAGCATTTT. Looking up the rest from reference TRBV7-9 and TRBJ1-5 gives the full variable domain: DTGVSQNPRHKITKRGQNVTFRCDPISEHNRLYWYRQTLGQGPEFLTYFQNEAQLEKSRLLSDRFSAERPKGSFSTLEIQRTEQGDSAMYLCASSPLEGKRQPQHFGDGTRLSIL.